This entry describes one TCR beta chain. Antigen: not known. The sample belongs to a study of T cell responses to AZD1222 COVID-19 vaccine. Study-level background: Second doses that came at about 4 or about 12 weeks were put together.

The data were produced by immunoSEQ multiplex PCR, yet TCRdb's version contains in-frame clones alone and is incomplete. This table holds 75,000 to 100,000 clones, about 88% found once. The study's findings and limits: Sampling that yielded the repertoires occurred only after the peak T cell response. Targets within unmutated variant regions were reportedly found for nearly half of spike-specific TCRs.

V shed 6 bases and J 3 bases; nucleotides not matched to a gene: 6. Germline-derived CDR1 and CDR2 are LNHNV and YYDKDF (reference sequence). This CDR3 comprises 15 residues. The sample consisted of peripheral blood, taken on day 0 of AZD1222 vaccination. The TCR comes from an adult in good health. The chain uses TRBV15 and TRBJ1-5; TRBD1 aligns across 9 bases. CDR3 in DNA: TGTGCCACCAGTCCCGGGACAGGGTTCAATCAGCCCCAGCATTTT. This encodes CATSPGTGFNQPQHF.